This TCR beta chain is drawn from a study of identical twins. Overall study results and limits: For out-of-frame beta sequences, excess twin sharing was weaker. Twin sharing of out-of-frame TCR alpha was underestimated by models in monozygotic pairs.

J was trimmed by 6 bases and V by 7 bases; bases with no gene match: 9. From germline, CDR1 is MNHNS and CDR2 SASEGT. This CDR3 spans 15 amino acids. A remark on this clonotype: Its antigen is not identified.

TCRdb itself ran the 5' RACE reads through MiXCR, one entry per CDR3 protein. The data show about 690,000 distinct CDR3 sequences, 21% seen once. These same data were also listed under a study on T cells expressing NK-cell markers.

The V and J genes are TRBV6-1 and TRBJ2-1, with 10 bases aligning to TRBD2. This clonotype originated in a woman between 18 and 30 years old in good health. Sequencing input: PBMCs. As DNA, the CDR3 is TGTGCCAGCACCAGTTTAGCGGGAGGTGGCAATGAGCAGTTCTTC. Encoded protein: CASTSLAGGGNEQFF.